The TCR beta chain under discussion was sequenced for a study of T cells of healthy individuals. TCRdb fed the 5' RACE reads into MiXCR, producing one record per CDR3 protein. The sample contains tens of thousands of distinct CDR3 sequences, under 15% of which appear only once. CDR1 and CDR2 from the germline V gene are SNHLY and FYNNEI. The CDR3 covers 13 residues. V was pared by 7 bases and J by 1 base, with 10 bases between. The receptor was derived from a human donor in good health. The rearrangement joins TRBV2 to TRBJ2-5, with D possibly being TRBD1 (6 bases). The CDR3 coding sequence is TGTGCCAGCACTGGACAGTTCCAAGAGACCCAGTACTTC. Its translation is CASTGQFQETQYF.